This TCR beta chain was profiled in a study of OX40 agonist ivuxolimab in advanced cancers. The germline V and J ends were trimmed by 9 bases and 0 bases, with 20 bases remaining between them. CDR1 is LNHDA, CDR2 SQIVND, per germline (reference sequence). CDR3 length: 16 residues. Sampling times: baseline, cycle 4 day 1, cycle 7 day 1. Study findings and constraints: Both CD4+ and CD8+ T cell populations in blood had undergone clonal expansion by week 6 at 0.1 to 3.0 mg/kg. Also present in some nonresponders was a low level of normalized T-cell clonal expansion.

Of note for this clone: Its antigen is unknown.

Profiled with immunoSEQ multiplex PCR; TCRdb holds only in-frame clones, not every one. The profile shows about 80,000 clones, about 90% of them singletons. V and J are TRBV19 and TRBJ1-2; D might be TRBD1 (5 bases). The sample was CD4+ or CD8+ T cells sorted from blood, taken in a trial of the OX40 agonist ivuxolimab. The origin of this receptor is an adult with an advanced solid tumor such as melanoma, head and neck, liver or kidney cancer. The CDR3 DNA follows: TGTGCCAGCCGGCGGGGGGAAGTGGTGGCTAACTATGGCTACACCTTC. This encodes CASRRGEVVANYGYTF.